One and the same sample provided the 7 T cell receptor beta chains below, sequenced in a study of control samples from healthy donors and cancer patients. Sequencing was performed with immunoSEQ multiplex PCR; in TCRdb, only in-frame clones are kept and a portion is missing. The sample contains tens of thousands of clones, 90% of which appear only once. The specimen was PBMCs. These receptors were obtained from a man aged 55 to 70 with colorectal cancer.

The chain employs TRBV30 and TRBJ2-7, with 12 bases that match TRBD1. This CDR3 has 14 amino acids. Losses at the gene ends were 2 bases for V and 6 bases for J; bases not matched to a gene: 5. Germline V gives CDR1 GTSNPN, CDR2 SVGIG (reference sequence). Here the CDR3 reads CAWSPGQGASEQYF. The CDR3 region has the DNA TGTGCCTGGAGTCCGGGACAGGGGGCCAGCGAGCAGTACTTC.

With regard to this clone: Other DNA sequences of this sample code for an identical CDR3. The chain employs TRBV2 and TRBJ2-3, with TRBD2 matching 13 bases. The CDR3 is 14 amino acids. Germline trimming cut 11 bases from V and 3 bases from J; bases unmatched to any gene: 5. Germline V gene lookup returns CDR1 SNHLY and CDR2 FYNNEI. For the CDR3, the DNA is TGTGCCTCCCTGGGACTAGCGGGGACAGATACGCAGTATTTT. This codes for CASLGLAGTDTQYF. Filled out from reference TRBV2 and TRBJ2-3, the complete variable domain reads EPEVTQTPSHQVTQMGQEVILRCVPISNHLYFYWYRQILGQKVEFLVSFYNNEISEKSEIFDDQFSVERPDGSNFTLKIRSTKLEDSAMYFCASLGLAGTDTQYFGPGTRLTVL.

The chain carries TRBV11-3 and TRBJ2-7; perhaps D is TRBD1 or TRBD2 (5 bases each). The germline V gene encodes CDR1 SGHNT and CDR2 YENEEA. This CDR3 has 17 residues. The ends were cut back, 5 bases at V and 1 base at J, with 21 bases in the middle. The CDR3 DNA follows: TGTGCCAGCAGCCTCGCCCCGTCGGGGCGCCTATCCTACGAGCAGTACTTC. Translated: CASSLAPSGRLSYEQYF.

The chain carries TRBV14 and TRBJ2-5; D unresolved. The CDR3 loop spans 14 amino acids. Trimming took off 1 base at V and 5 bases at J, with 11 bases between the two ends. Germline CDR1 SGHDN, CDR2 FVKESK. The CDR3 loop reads CASSQVRRVETQYF. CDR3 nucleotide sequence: TGTGCCAGCAGCCAAGTTCGGCGAGTGGAGACCCAGTACTTC.

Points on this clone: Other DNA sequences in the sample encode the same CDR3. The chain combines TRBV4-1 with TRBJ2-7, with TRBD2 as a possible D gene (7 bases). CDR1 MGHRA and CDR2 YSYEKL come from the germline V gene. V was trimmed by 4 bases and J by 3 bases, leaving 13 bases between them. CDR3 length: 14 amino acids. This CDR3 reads CASSPNREGYEQYF. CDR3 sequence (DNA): TGCGCCAGCAGCCCCAACAGGGAGGGCTACGAGCAGTACTTC.

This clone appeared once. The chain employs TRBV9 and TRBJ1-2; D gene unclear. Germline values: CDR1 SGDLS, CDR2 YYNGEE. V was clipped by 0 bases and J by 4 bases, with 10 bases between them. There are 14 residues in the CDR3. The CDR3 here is CASSVAEGPYGYTF. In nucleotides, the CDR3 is TGTGCCAGCAGCGTAGCTGAGGGCCCCTATGGCTACACCTTC. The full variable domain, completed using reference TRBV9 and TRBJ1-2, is DSGVTQTPKHLITATGQRVTLRCSPRSGDLSVYWYQQSLDQGLQFLIQYYNGEERAKGNILERFSAQQFPDLHSELNLSSLELGDSALYFCASSVAEGPYGYTFGSGTRLTVV.

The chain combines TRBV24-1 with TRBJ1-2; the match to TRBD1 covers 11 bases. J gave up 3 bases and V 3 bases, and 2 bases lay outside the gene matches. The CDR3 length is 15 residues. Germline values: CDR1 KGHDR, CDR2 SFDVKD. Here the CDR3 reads CATSDRTGGDYGYTF. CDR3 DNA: TGTGCCACCAGTGATCGGACAGGGGGCGACTATGGCTACACCTTC.